The 17 T cell receptor beta chains presented below share a single source sample, sequenced in a study of Ad26.COV2.S vaccination and SARS-CoV-2 variants. The treatment denotes: 19 received Ad26.COV2.S at low or high dose, single or two shots; about 5 received placebo; per-sample allocation not given. Sample collection was performed on day 63 after the first vaccine or placebo injection. Clones were sequenced by immunoSEQ multiplex PCR, and TCRdb holds only the in-frame ones, with some missing. The sample includes around 300,000 clones, 65% to 90% seen only once; the top ten take about 10%. The material was peripheral blood, obtained in a trial of Ad26.COV2.S vaccine versus placebo. The receptors stem from a person between 18 and 59 years old who received the Ad26.COV2.S COVID-19 vaccine or a placebo.

Here the CDR3 reads CASSPTREGATYEQYF. In nucleotides, the CDR3 is TGTGCCAGCAGCCCCACTCGAGAGGGGGCCACCTACGAGCAGTACTTC. V and J are TRBV13 and TRBJ2-7; TRBD1 aligns across 7 bases. Germline V gene sequence: CDR1 PRHDT, CDR2 FYEKMQ (reference sequence). There are 16 residues in the CDR3. With 5 bases clipped from V and 2 bases from J, the junction kept 12 bases outside the gene matches.

The rearrangement uses TRBV5-1 and TRBJ1-3; 9 bases align to TRBD1. J lost 6 bases, V lost 3 bases, and 7 bases had no gene match. The CDR3 loop spans 15 amino acids. The germline V gene has CDR1 SGHRS and CDR2 YFSETQ. Here the CDR3 DNA reads TGCGCCAGCAGCTGGACGACAGGGGGACAAAACACCATATATTTT. This codes for CASSWTTGGQNTIYF.

CDR3: CASSSLRSGDYGYTF. CDR3 DNA: TGTGCCAGCAGCTCCCTTCGTTCGGGAGACTATGGCTACACCTTC. The rearrangement links TRBV7-8 to TRBJ1-2; D remains ambiguous. Germline loops: CDR1 SGHVS, CDR2 FQNEAQ. Trimming removed 4 bases at V and 3 bases at J, with 15 bases between. This CDR3 is 15 amino acids long.

This clone occurred once. J is TRBJ2-7 and V is TRBV4-2; TRBD1 might be the D (5 bases). The CDR3 sequence is 15 residues long. Between the trimmed V and J ends, which lost 0 bases and 4 bases, there was a span of 13 bases. CDR1 is LGHNA, CDR2 YNFKEQ, per germline. In DNA, the CDR3 is TGTGCCAGCAGCCAAGAAATCAGGGCAGGATACGAGCAGTACTTC. This translates into CASSQEIRAGYEQYF.

This clone has ten or more counts. V gene TRBV2 combines with J gene TRBJ1-5; D is undetermined. V was trimmed by 7 bases and J by 0 bases, leaving 10 bases between them. Germline CDR1 and CDR2: SNHLY and FYNNEI. CDR3 size: 14 residues. CDR3 sequence reads: CASMASNSNQPQHF. The CDR3 DNA reads as TGTGCCAGCATGGCCAGCAATAGCAATCAGCCCCAGCATTTT.

For the CDR3, the DNA is TGTGCCAGCAACGACAGGGGGCTCTATAATTCACCCCTCCACTTT. Translated: CASNDRGLYNSPLHF. The chain joins TRBV28 to TRBJ1-6; 10 bases are a match to TRBD1. CDR1 is MDHEN and CDR2 is SYDVKM in the germline V gene. The CDR3 runs to 15 residues. Trimming cost V 7 bases and J 3 bases; bases outside gene matches: 3.

The chain recombines TRBV28 with TRBJ1-1, with a weak D call TRBD1 (6 bases). Germline V gene sequence: CDR1 MDHEN, CDR2 SYDVKM. The CDR3 sequence is 14 residues long. With 2 bases removed from V and 3 bases from J, the gap between germline ends came to 10 bases. The CDR3 reads CASSLERGDTEAFF. Here the CDR3 DNA reads TGTGCCAGCAGTTTAGAAAGGGGGGACACTGAAGCTTTCTTT. The full variable domain, in which reference TRBV28 and TRBJ1-1 provide the parts outside the CDR3, is DVKVTQSSRYLVKRTGEKVFLECVQDMDHENMFWYRQDPGLGLRLIYFSYDVKMKEKGDIPEGYSVSREKKERFSLILESASTNQTSMYLCASSLERGDTEAFFGQGTRLTVV.

This rearrangement joins TRBV6-1 to TRBJ1-2, with TRBD1 matching 8 bases. Germline values: CDR1 MNHNS, CDR2 SASEGT. V trimming: 2 bases; J trimming: 3 bases; junction bases outside the gene matches: 8. The CDR3 extends over 16 amino acids. The CDR3 sequence is CASSEYGQGSYYGYTF. The CDR3 DNA is TGTGCCAGCAGTGAATATGGACAGGGAAGTTACTATGGCTACACCTTC.

This clone was seen just once. The genes are TRBV30 and TRBJ1-3; weak D call: TRBD1 (5 bases). Germline loops: CDR1 GTSNPN, CDR2 SVGIG (reference sequence). With 0 bases removed from V and 0 bases from J, the gap between germline ends came to 12 bases. The CDR3 totals 16 residues. The DNA for the CDR3 is TGTGCCTGGAGTGTATTGGACATATACTCTGGAAACACCATATATTTT. Protein product: CAWSVLDIYSGNTIYF.

This sequence joins TRBV2 and TRBJ2-7, with 7 bases fitting TRBD1. CDR3 length: 15 residues. V shed 6 bases and J 0 bases; nucleotides not matched to a gene: 8. Looked up from germline, CDR1 is SNHLY and CDR2 is FYNNEI. Here the CDR3 DNA reads TGTGCCAGCAGGACAACAGGGGCGGGCTCCTACGAGCAGTACTTC. Translation: CASRTTGAGSYEQYF.

This chain connects TRBV12-3 or TRBV12-4 to TRBJ2-7; the D is unclear. The V end lost 2 bases, the J end lost 5 bases, and 7 bases lay between the germline ends. This CDR3 region has 12 residues. The CDR3 region is CASSLPPNEQYF. The CDR3 nucleotides are TGTGCCAGCAGTTTACCCCCTAACGAGCAGTACTTC.

The chain employs TRBV30 and TRBJ1-5; D call uncertain. Trimming stripped 2 bases from V and 0 bases from J, with 8 bases between. The CDR3 consists of 14 residues. The germline V gene has CDR1 GTSNPN and CDR2 SVGIG (reference sequence). CDR3 in DNA: TGTGCCTGGAGTAGCGGGTATAGCAATCAGCCCCAGCATTTT. It specifies CAWSSGYSNQPQHF.

The gene calls are TRBV25-1 and TRBJ2-7; D possibly corresponds to TRBD2 (6 bases). Trimming shortened V by 1 base and J by 3 bases, and 16 bases separated the two germline ends. The length of the CDR3 is 16 residues. Germline assignment: CDR1 MGHDK and CDR2 SYGVNS. In nucleotides, the CDR3 is TGTGCCAGCAGTGAATGGTCCGGGAGTGAAGACTACGAGCAGTACTTC. Its translation: CASSEWSGSEDYEQYF.

V is TRBV18 and J is TRBJ1-5; 8 bases agree with TRBD1. V shed 3 bases and J 0 bases; nucleotides not matched to a gene: 7. Germline V gene sequence: CDR1 KGHSH, CDR2 LQKENI. The CDR3 sequence is 17 residues long. CDR3 DNA: TGTGCCAGCTCACCGGGACAGGACCAATATAGCAATCAGCCCCAGCATTTT. This gives the protein CASSPGQDQYSNQPQHF.

The V call is TRBV6-5, the J call TRBJ2-1; 8 bases line up with TRBD2. CDR3 size: 15 residues. Germline V gives CDR1 MNHEY, CDR2 SVGAGI. J gave up 3 bases and V 5 bases, and 6 bases lay outside the gene matches. CDR3 sequence (DNA): TGTGCCAGCAGTCCCGCGGCGGGGGGCTACAATGAGCAGTTCTTC. It encodes CASSPAAGGYNEQFF.

The chain employs TRBV5-6 and TRBJ2-3; D is perhaps TRBD2 (5 bases). V lost 4 bases and J 5 bases, leaving 17 bases between the germline ends. This CDR3 region has 15 residues. Germline V gene lookup returns CDR1 SGHDT and CDR2 YYEEEE. For the CDR3, the DNA is TGTGCCAGCAGCGAGCCGGGAATGATGGGAGATACGCAGTATTTT. Amino acids: CASSEPGMMGDTQYF.

The rearrangement uses TRBV5-1 and TRBJ1-2; D is unresolved. CDR3 length: 13 residues. V gave up 4 bases and J gave up 8 bases, with 15 bases separating them. Germline CDR1 reads SGHRS; CDR2 reads YFSETQ. CDR3 sequence: CASSLPGSGGYTF. For the CDR3, the DNA is TGCGCCAGCAGCCTCCCGGGCAGCGGCGGCTACACCTTC.